One sample yielded the 32 T cell receptor beta chains listed below, sequenced in a study of cytomegalovirus exposure and HLA in healthy donors. PCR used 60 Vbeta primers and 13 Jbeta primers. Assay used: immunoSEQ multiplex PCR; TCRdb lists only in-frame clones, some missing. The data contain 75,000 to 95,000 clones, around four fifths of them singletons. The sequenced sample was PBMCs. The receptors were gathered from a male donor in good health and CMV-seropositive.

The gene calls are TRBV27 and TRBJ1-4, with D perhaps TRBD1 (5 bases). The V end lost 5 bases, the J end lost 7 bases, and 17 bases lay between the germline ends. Germline loops: CDR1 MNHEY, CDR2 SMNVEV (reference sequence). This CDR3 spans 15 amino acids. This chain's CDR3 is CASSPTRGVGEKLFF. CDR3 sequence (DNA): TGTGCCAGCAGTCCCACCCGGGGGGTGGGTGAAAAACTGTTTTTT.

This clone was seen a handful of times. This chain connects TRBV2 to TRBJ1-6; D is unresolved. V lost 8 bases, J lost 9 bases, and 14 bases lay in between. The CDR3 runs to 13 residues. The germline V gene encodes CDR1 SNHLY and CDR2 FYNNEI. The CDR3 sequence: CASGGMGTSPLHF. Written as DNA, the CDR3 is TGTGCCAGCGGCGGGATGGGCACTTCACCCCTCCACTTT. The complete variable domain, with remaining parts taken from reference TRBV2 and TRBJ1-6, reads EPEVTQTPSHQVTQMGQEVILRCVPISNHLYFYWYRQILGQKVEFLVSFYNNEISEKSEIFDDQFSVERPDGSNFTLKIRSTKLEDSAMYFCASGGMGTSPLHFGNGTRLTVT.

This chain uses TRBV28 with TRBJ1-6, with D perhaps TRBD1 (5 bases). CDR3 length: 14 residues. Germline lookup yields CDR1 MDHEN and CDR2 SYDVKM. Trimming removed 2 bases from V and 10 bases from J, with 12 bases in between. Written as DNA, the CDR3 is TGTGCCAGCAGTTTAGAACAGGTTATCTCACCCCTCCACTTT. The encoded protein is CASSLEQVISPLHF.

This clone appeared a single time. The chain is built from TRBV12-1 and TRBJ2-1; TRBD2, as called in the table, went unchecked against the DNA. TRBV12-1 is annotated as a pseudogene. This CDR3 has 20 amino acids. The CDR3 sequence: CASSAYSGLAAASSYNEQFF. The CDR3, as DNA: TGTGCCAGCAGCGCATATTCGGGACTAGCGGCCGCCAGCTCCTACAATGAGCAGTTCTTC.

The chain is built from TRBV7-2 and TRBJ2-3; the D gene is possibly TRBD2 (6 bases). The CDR3 spans 16 residues. CDR1 SGHTA and CDR2 FQGNSA come from the germline V gene. Trimming removed 1 base from V and 2 bases from J, with 13 bases in between. This CDR3 is CASSLVGTGTTDTQYF. In DNA, the CDR3 is TGTGCCAGCAGCTTAGTAGGGACTGGAACCACAGATACGCAGTATTTT.

The V gene is TRBV30, the J gene TRBJ2-7; 9 bases match TRBD1. The CDR3 covers 13 residues. Germline CDR1 reads GTSNPN; CDR2 reads SVGIG (reference sequence). Trimming cost V 7 bases and J 4 bases; bases outside gene matches: 8. The CDR3 here is CAYTGTGLYEQYF. The CDR3 region has the DNA TGTGCCTACACCGGGACAGGGCTGTACGAGCAGTACTTC.

V is TRBV30 and J is TRBJ1-5; 10 nucleotides align to TRBD1. Germline CDR1 reads GTSNPN; CDR2 reads SVGIG (reference sequence). There are 15 residues in the CDR3. Trimming at V came to 4 bases and at J to 2 bases, leaving 5 bases not matched to a gene. CDR3 nucleotides: TGTGCCTGGACTAGGACAGGGGGTGGCAATCAGCCCCAGCATTTT. Its protein product is CAWTRTGGGNQPQHF. Based on the CDR3 plus reference TRBV30 and TRBJ1-5, the full variable domain is SQTIHQWPATLVQPVGSPLSLECTVEGTSNPNLYWYRQAAGRGLQLLFYSVGIGQISSEVPQNLSASRPQDRQFILSSKKLLLSDSGFYLCAWTRTGGGNQPQHFGDGTRLSIL.

The chain combines TRBV28 with TRBJ2-1; no firm D call. V was cut by 3 bases and J by 6 bases, with 6 bases left in between. Germline lookup yields CDR1 MDHEN and CDR2 SYDVKM. The CDR3 runs 12 residues. CDR3 amino acids: CASSLQVNEQFF. In DNA form, the CDR3 reads TGTGCCAGCAGTTTGCAGGTCAATGAGCAGTTCTTC. Based on the CDR3 plus reference TRBV28 and TRBJ2-1, the full variable domain is DVKVTQSSRYLVKRTGEKVFLECVQDMDHENMFWYRQDPGLGLRLIYFSYDVKMKEKGDIPEGYSVSREKKERFSLILESASTNQTSMYLCASSLQVNEQFFGPGTRLTVL.

This rearrangement joins TRBV7-3 to TRBJ2-1; D not resolved. The germline V gene has CDR1 SGHTA and CDR2 FQGTGA. This CDR3 is built from 12 residues. Trimming pared 1 base from V and 9 bases from J, leaving 7 bases between. The CDR3 spells CASSLMSSEQFF. The CDR3 DNA is TGTGCCAGCAGCTTAATGTCATCTGAGCAGTTCTTC.

The chain combines TRBV7-9 with TRBJ2-1, with 14 nucleotides matching TRBD2. V was pared by 4 bases and J by 0 bases, with 2 bases of the junction left unmatched. Germline values: CDR1 SEHNR, CDR2 FQNEAQ (reference sequence). The CDR3 is 17 residues long. CDR3 DNA sequence: TGTGCCAGCAGCTCCGGGACTAGCGGGAGCTCCTACAATGAGCAGTTCTTC. Protein product: CASSSGTSGSSYNEQFF.

This chain connects TRBV9 to TRBJ2-2; D unclear. CDR1 and CDR2 (germline): SGDLS, YYNGEE. The CDR3 sequence is 13 residues long. The germline V and J ends were trimmed by 0 bases and 7 bases, with 7 bases remaining between them. CDR3 region: CASSVEHGGELFF. CDR3 nucleotide sequence: TGTGCCAGCAGCGTAGAGCATGGCGGGGAGCTGTTTTTT.

The chain is built from TRBV2 and TRBJ2-5; D is unresolved. Trimming took off 6 bases at V and 1 base at J, with 9 bases between the two ends. This CDR3 is 13 amino acids long. Germline lookup yields CDR1 SNHLY and CDR2 FYNNEI. The CDR3 DNA is TGTGCCAGCAGGCCGAGCCTCCAAGAGACCCAGTACTTC. Protein: CASRPSLQETQYF.

This chain uses TRBV18 with TRBJ2-1, with 9 bases fitting TRBD2. The trim removed 2 bases at V and 3 bases at J, leaving 2 bases unmatched. The CDR3 length is 15 residues. The germline gives CDR1 KGHSH, CDR2 LQKENI. In DNA, the CDR3 is TGTGCCAGCTCACCAGGCGGGGGGGTCTACAATGAGCAGTTCTTC. Its translation is CASSPGGGVYNEQFF.

This clone was found once. This chain links TRBV27 with TRBJ1-2, with 10 bases identical to TRBD1. Trimming cost V 0 bases and J 7 bases; bases outside gene matches: 11. The germline V gene encodes CDR1 MNHEY and CDR2 SMNVEV (reference sequence). The CDR3 length is 17 residues. CDR3 bases: TGTGCCAGCAGTTTATCTGGGACAGGGGTTCGCGGCGCTGGCTACACCTTC. Translation: CASSLSGTGVRGAGYTF.

This clone was detected only a few times. The V gene is TRBV5-6, the J gene TRBJ1-2; 9 bases line up with TRBD1. The CDR3 consists of 13 residues. Germline V gene data show CDR1 as SGHDT and CDR2 as YYEEEE. The V segment lost 4 bases and the J segment 6 bases; nucleotides outside the gene matches: 4. The CDR3 sequence is CASSPRDRDGYTF. CDR3 nucleotides: TGTGCCAGCAGCCCGCGGGACAGGGATGGCTACACCTTC.

The chain is built from TRBV5-4 and TRBJ2-3, with TRBD2 as a possible D gene (6 bases). The CDR3 has 15 residues. Trimming left V 4 bases short and J 0 bases short, with 12 bases between. Per germline, CDR1 SGHNT and CDR2 YYREEE (reference sequence). The CDR3 sequence: CASSRAGTSTDTQYF. In DNA, the CDR3 is TGTGCCAGCAGCCGGGCTGGGACTAGCACAGATACGCAGTATTTT.

V is TRBV30 and J is TRBJ1-1, with unresolved D. The CDR3 runs to 12 residues. Trimming cost V 8 bases and J 2 bases, with 12 bases left between them. Germline lookup yields CDR1 GTSNPN and CDR2 SVGIG (reference sequence). Here the CDR3 reads CARGGGNTEAFF. Written as DNA, the CDR3 is TGTGCCCGTGGCGGCGGCAACACTGAAGCTTTCTTT.

The gene calls are TRBV27 and TRBJ2-1, with 16 bases lining up with TRBD2. Per the germline V gene, CDR1 is MNHEY and CDR2 is SMNVEV (reference sequence). The CDR3 sequence is 18 residues long. The ends lost 5 bases at V and 6 bases at J; junction bases unmatched: 10. CDR3 sequence: CASSPHGTSGRAGNEQFF. The DNA of the CDR3 is TGTGCCAGCAGTCCTCACGGGACTAGCGGGAGGGCGGGCAATGAGCAGTTCTTC.

This chain joins TRBV7-9 and TRBJ2-5; 12 nucleotides align to TRBD2. Unmatched junction bases numbered 12, after V lost 5 bases and J lost 5 bases. The CDR3 covers 17 residues. Germline values: CDR1 SEHNR, CDR2 FQNEAQ (reference sequence). As DNA, the CDR3 is TGTGCCAGCAGCACCTGGACTAGCGGGATGGGTATGGAGACCCAGTACTTC. Translation gives CASSTWTSGMGMETQYF.

The CDR3 protein is CASSLASGREETQYF. The CDR3 DNA reads as TGTGCCAGCAGCTTAGCGTCGGGGAGGGAAGAGACCCAGTACTTC. The chain couples TRBV7-2 to TRBJ2-5; 7 bases are a match to TRBD2. This CDR3 is built from 15 residues. V lost 0 bases, J lost 3 bases, and 4 bases stayed unmatched. Germline V gene data show CDR1 as SGHTA and CDR2 as FQGNSA.

This chain joins TRBV6-1 and TRBJ1-1; D is undetermined. V dropped 1 base and J dropped 0 bases, with 9 bases sitting between them. There are 15 residues in the CDR3. Germline V CDR1 and CDR2: MNHNS, SASEGT. CDR3 loop: CASSEGASMNTEAFF. CDR3 in DNA: TGTGCCAGCAGTGAAGGAGCCTCGATGAACACTGAAGCTTTCTTT.

This clone was observed once. The chain combines TRBV14 with TRBJ1-6, with D perhaps matching TRBD1 (5 bases). V dropped 2 bases and J dropped 7 bases, with 12 bases sitting between them. The CDR3 runs 15 residues. Germline-derived CDR1 and CDR2 are SGHDN and FVKESK. Here the CDR3 DNA reads TGTGCCAGCAGCCAACTAAGGGGTAGCAATTCACCCCTCCACTTT. Translation gives CASSQLRGSNSPLHF.

V and J are TRBV5-4 and TRBJ1-1, with 11 bases aligning to TRBD1. Unmatched junction bases numbered 9, after V lost 4 bases and J lost 4 bases. Looked up from germline, CDR1 is SGHNT and CDR2 is YYREEE (reference sequence). CDR3 length: 16 residues. The DNA for the CDR3 is TGTGCCAGCAGCCAGGACAGGGGGCGATTAACCACTGAAGCTTTCTTT. It codes for CASSQDRGRLTTEAFF. Variable domain in full (rest from reference TRBV5-4 and TRBJ1-1): ETGVTQSPTHLIKTRGQQVTLRCSSQSGHNTVSWYQQALGQGPQFIFQYYREEENGRGNFPPRFSGLQFPNYSSELNVNALELDDSALYLCASSQDRGRLTTEAFFGQGTRLTVV.

The genes are TRBV7-9 and TRBJ2-7, with D perhaps TRBD2 (5 bases). From germline, CDR1 is SEHNR and CDR2 FQNEAQ (reference sequence). The CDR3 is 14 amino acids. V was cut by 5 bases and J by 0 bases, with 11 bases left in between. The CDR3 sequence: CASSGLRSSYEQYF. Here the CDR3 DNA reads TGTGCCAGCAGCGGACTTAGGAGCTCCTACGAGCAGTACTTC.

The chain couples TRBV5-4 to TRBJ2-5, with TRBD2 matching 15 bases. The junction had 4 bases not matched to a gene; V was cut back by 3 bases and J by 4 bases. Germline CDR1 reads SGHNT; CDR2 reads YYREEE (reference sequence). The CDR3 spans 16 residues. The CDR3 spells CASSSRTSGRGETQYF. The CDR3 DNA sequence: TGTGCCAGCAGCTCCCGGACTAGCGGGAGGGGAGAGACCCAGTACTTC.

This clone has just a few counts. The chain recombines TRBV6-5 with TRBJ1-1; no clear D gene. The CDR3 length is 13 residues. CDR1 and CDR2 (germline): MNHEY, SVGAGI. Deletions cut 8 bases from V and 1 base from J, with 11 bases between. In DNA, the CDR3 is TGTGCCAGCGCAACAGTGCCGAACACTGAAGCTTTCTTT. Protein: CASATVPNTEAFF.

The sample holds one count of this clone. CDR3 sequence (DNA): TGTGCCAGCAGTCAACAGGGGACTCAAGCGCAAGATGGCTACACCTTC. It codes for CASSQQGTQAQDGYTF. This chain links TRBV28 with TRBJ1-2, with 7 bases lining up with TRBD1. The CDR3 is 16 residues long. Germline V gives CDR1 MDHEN, CDR2 SYDVKM. V gave up 5 bases and J gave up 6 bases; unmatched junction bases: 15.

The chain couples TRBV7-3 to TRBJ2-5, with 9 bases that match TRBD2. Germline trimming cut 2 bases from V and 4 bases from J; bases unmatched to any gene: 8. CDR1 SGHTA and CDR2 FQGTGA come from the germline V gene. CDR3 length: 16 residues. CDR3 region: CASSLGLAGGPETQYF. CDR3 DNA sequence: TGTGCCAGCAGCTTAGGGCTTGCGGGGGGGCCAGAGACCCAGTACTTC. The full variable domain, its missing parts supplied by reference TRBV7-3 and TRBJ2-5, is GAGVSQTPSNKVTEKGKYVELRCDPISGHTALYWYRQSLGQGPEFLIYFQGTGAADDSGLPNDRFFAVRPEGSVSTLKIQRTERGDSAVYLCASSLGLAGGPETQYFGPGTRLLVL.

This sequence joins TRBV2 and TRBJ2-7; D is ambiguous. CDR1 and CDR2 (germline): SNHLY, FYNNEI. CDR3 size: 14 residues. Trimming took 0 bases from V and 3 from J, leaving 9 bases between them. CDR3 DNA sequence: TGTGCCAGCAGTGAAGCGCTTCCCGGCTACGAGCAGTACTTC. It codes for CASSEALPGYEQYF.

The chain employs TRBV4-1 and TRBJ2-1, with D possibly TRBD1 on 6 matching bases. The CDR3 covers 14 residues. In germline, CDR1 is MGHRA, CDR2 YSYEKL. The V gene lost 6 bases and the J gene lost 4 bases, with 13 bases spanning the gap. CDR3 sequence (DNA): TGCGCCAGCAGGGAGAGGGGGTTATACAATGAGCAGTTCTTC. Protein: CASRERGLYNEQFF.

The chain couples TRBV7-2 to TRBJ2-4, with TRBD2 matching over 8 bases. This CDR3 region has 16 residues. Looked up from germline, CDR1 is SGHTA and CDR2 is FQGNSA. J gave up 0 bases and V 6 bases, and 7 bases lay outside the gene matches. CDR3 sequence: CASSTGGVEAKNIQYF. The DNA for the CDR3 is TGTGCCAGCAGTACCGGGGGGGTTGAAGCCAAAAACATTCAGTACTTC.

The chain has TRBV2 and TRBJ2-1; possible D gene TRBD2, 5 bases. The CDR3 covers 14 residues. V was trimmed by 1 base and J by 8 bases, leaving 12 bases between them. Germline CDR1 reads SNHLY; CDR2 reads FYNNEI. DNA for the CDR3: TGTGCCAGCAGTGAAGACCTAGCTCCCCATGAGCAGTTCTTC. Translation: CASSEDLAPHEQFF.